The present entry profiles one TCR beta chain with its context. This clonotype was detected many times. Its antigen is not yet known. Base qualities are not provided; no much larger clone lies one nucleotide away. Libraries from unsorted PBMCs were made from 2 million PBMCs kept in RNAlater at -80 degrees C until RNA extraction. PBMCs were separated from peripheral blood using Ficoll-Hypaque density gradient centrifugation and then cryopreserved in liquid nitrogen. cDNA was synthesized by template-switch 5'RACE using a primer carrying a 10-nucleotide random unique molecular identifier by which each TCR transcript was tagged. Each sequencing run produced over 160 million TCR-beta sequences covering 15-18 subjects. The RNeasy kit was used for extraction of total RNA. TCR-beta VDJ regions were amplified with primers for the TCR constant region and the 5'RACE anchor, using the KAPA Real-time Library Amplification kit. Sample indexes and Illumina adaptors were added in a first PCR, and a second PCR then increased library yield. After purification with Ampure beads, the TCR product of roughly 650 bp was size-selected on a 2% E-gel SizeSelection system. Before pooling, libraries had their quality checked on a Bioanalyzer, their concentration measured with Qubit, and their quantity determined with the Kapa Library Quantification kit. Paired-end 2 x 150 bp sequencing of the libraries was performed on an Illumina HiSeq 2500. To increase sequence diversity, roughly 24-31% phiX was spiked into each library pool. The authors' analysis ran thus. The quality-filtered reads were processed with the UMI-based MiGEC pipeline, whose error correction step removed more than 85% of the raw TCR sequences. IMGT germline references were used for aligning VDJ genes, and each clonotype was defined as a unique CDR3 amino acid sequence together with its V-J genes. VDJtools evaluated clonal expansion, Shannon diversity and CDR3 relatedness (CalcPairwiseDistances, ClusterSamples); CLCbio workbench built phylogenetic trees. Using coefficient-of-variation modelling across technical triplicates, the study counted a clone as expanded if it had at least 8 unique UMIs. TCRdb trimmed public reads at Q25 via fastp, called clones via MiXCR and kept in-frame beta chains. Each CDR3 protein gets just one entry, which takes the most common genes and DNA from the rows behind it. The V and J calls and clone size are TCRdb's, not the authors'. Across this sample there are approximately 48,000 distinct CDR3 sequences, with 10% seen only once. The ten top clones hold under 5.5% of the sample.

The germline V gene (reference sequence) supplies CDR1 LNHDA and CDR2 SQIVND. Including cysteine and phenylalanine, the CDR3 has 12 amino acids. The entry retains the CDR3 DNA only, 36 bases that are in frame from base 1. V is clipped by 4 bases and J by 10 bases, and the sequence between their germline boundaries is 11 bases long. The data belong to a study of neurological immune-mediated disorders (dated by TCRdb to between 2019 and 2020). In the study overall: Peripheral blood TCR-beta repertoires from patients with HTLV-I-associated myelopathy (HAM/TSP), patients with multiple sclerosis, and healthy controls were compared in the study using UMI-based sequencing. The cohort comprised around 70 subjects: 14 HAM/TSP patients, 35 or so multiple sclerosis patients and 20 or so healthy controls. The approximately 96 TCR-beta libraries covered PBMC samples along with longitudinal samples, technical triplicates, and paired sorted CD4+ and CD8+ T-cell subsets.

Study-wide conclusions, independent of this receptor: TCR clonal expansion was greatest in HAM/TSP patients and smallest in MS patients, who ranked below even healthy controls. No identical CDR3 amino acid sequences were found to be shared among expanded clones across subjects, suggesting that TCR-beta repertoires were private in all groups.

Input material: PBMCs. The receptor chain draws on TRBV19 and TRBJ2-1; tentative D gene TRBD2, with 5 bases matching. The TCR originated in a man aged 70 or older with HTLV-1-associated myelopathy (HAM/TSP). DNA sequence: TGTGCCAGTAGTACTAGTGGGGAGGAGCAGTTCTTC. Its coded protein is CASSTSGEEQFF.